The 22 T cell receptor beta chains listed next were all sequenced from one sample in a study of T cell changes during pregnancy in multiple sclerosis. Clones were sequenced by immunoSEQ multiplex PCR, and TCRdb holds only the in-frame ones, with some missing. This table holds around 75,000 clones, 90% to 95% found once. Sample: CD4+ T cells from peripheral blood mononuclear cells, taken in the third trimester of pregnancy. The receptors come from a female donor in good health, enrolled as a control in a pregnancy study.

CDR3 sequence (DNA): TGTGCCAGCTCCTCAATCGAGGGGGTAACTGAAGCTTTCTTT. Protein product: CASSSIEGVTEAFF. The chain uses TRBV18 and TRBJ1-1; a weak D match, TRBD1 (6 bases). With 6 bases removed from V and 5 bases from J, the gap between germline ends came to 16 bases. CDR3 length: 14 amino acids. Germline V gene data show CDR1 as KGHSH and CDR2 as LQKENI.

This clone was counted a single time. The chain uses TRBV19 and TRBJ1-1, with 9 bases matching TRBD1. CDR1 is LNHDA, CDR2 SQIVND, per germline (reference sequence). V lost 3 bases to trimming and J lost 1 base; unmatched junction nucleotides: 0. The CDR3 covers 14 residues. The CDR3 loop reads CASSMDRGNTEAFF. The CDR3, as DNA: TGTGCCAGTAGTATGGACAGGGGGAACACTGAAGCTTTCTTT.

This rearrangement joins TRBV7-2 to TRBJ1-6; D is uncertain. Looked up from germline, CDR1 is SGHTA and CDR2 is FQGNSA. V dropped 3 bases and J dropped 6 bases, with 12 bases sitting between them. The CDR3 is 15 amino acids. The CDR3 DNA sequence: TGTGCCAGCAGCTTTCAAGCGACGGGTAATTCACCCCTCCACTTT. This gives the protein CASSFQATGNSPLHF.

V gene TRBV5-1 combines with J gene TRBJ2-3; 13 bases are a match to TRBD2. Germline CDR1 SGHRS, CDR2 YFSETQ. V shed 4 bases and J 0 bases; nucleotides not matched to a gene: 8. This CDR3 is 18 amino acids long. The CDR3 is CASSPPGLAGLSTDTQYF. CDR3 DNA: TGCGCCAGCAGCCCGCCGGGACTAGCGGGGCTAAGCACAGATACGCAGTATTTT.

In its sample, this clone was seen a few times. V and J are TRBV13 and TRBJ1-1; 9 nucleotides agree with TRBD1. The germline V gene encodes CDR1 PRHDT and CDR2 FYEKMQ (reference sequence). CDR3 length equals 15 residues. Trimming removed 5 bases from V and 4 bases from J; junction bases left unmatched: 8. In DNA, the CDR3 is TGTGCCAGCAGCCCATCCCCGGACAGGGGCACTGAAGCTTTCTTT. Residues: CASSPSPDRGTEAFF.

This chain's CDR3 is CASPLERTIAYGYTF. CDR3 DNA: TGTGCCAGCCCACTGGAGAGGACTATCGCCTATGGCTACACCTTC. V usage is TRBV2 and J usage is TRBJ1-2; D ambiguous. The V end was cut by 8 bases, the J end by 4 bases, with 20 bases between. Germline lookup yields CDR1 SNHLY and CDR2 FYNNEI. The CDR3 is made up of 15 amino acids.

The rearrangement uses TRBV19 and TRBJ2-2; D is unclear. The CDR3 runs 16 residues. CDR1 and CDR2 from the germline V gene are LNHDA and SQIVND (reference sequence). V was shortened by 4 bases and J by 2 bases, with 14 bases between the two germline ends. The CDR3 loop reads CASSTLSTLNTGELFF. The CDR3 DNA reads TGTGCCAGTAGTACCCTAAGTACTCTTAACACCGGGGAGCTGTTTTTT.

The J gene is TRBJ1-4, the V gene TRBV15; D remains ambiguous. The CDR3 is 18 residues long. The germline V gene encodes CDR1 LNHNV and CDR2 YYDKDF (reference sequence). V dropped 0 bases and J dropped 5 bases, with 19 bases sitting between them. The CDR3 loop is CATSRDVRFNRINEKLFF. The CDR3 nucleotides read TGTGCCACCAGCAGAGATGTTCGGTTTAACCGAATCAATGAAAAACTGTTTTTT.

This sequence joins TRBV5-1 and TRBJ1-4, with TRBD1 matching 7 bases. The CDR3 totals 18 residues. Germline V gene lookup returns CDR1 SGHRS and CDR2 YFSETQ. J gave up 0 bases and V 0 bases, and 8 bases lay outside the gene matches. CDR3 sequence: CASSLVGQVPATNEKLFF. CDR3 coding DNA: TGCGCCAGCAGCTTGGTAGGACAGGTACCAGCAACTAATGAAAAACTGTTTTTT.

This chain links TRBV10-3 with TRBJ2-5, with D possibly matching TRBD1 (5 bases). Germline assignment: CDR1 ENHRY and CDR2 SYGVKD. The CDR3 runs 12 residues. Trimming took 4 bases from V and 5 from J, leaving 8 bases between them. CDR3 sequence: CAISGGDETQYF. In DNA form, the CDR3 reads TGTGCCATCAGTGGGGGCGACGAGACCCAGTACTTC.

The chain is built from TRBV5-1 and TRBJ1-2, with a weak D call TRBD1 (6 bases). Trimming took 5 bases from V and 7 from J, leaving 18 bases between them. The length of the CDR3 is 14 residues. Per germline, CDR1 SGHRS and CDR2 YFSETQ. CDR3 in amino acids: CASRLLETGLGYTF. The DNA of the CDR3 is TGCGCCAGCAGGCTATTGGAGACAGGTCTTGGCTACACCTTC. The full variable domain, with the rest looked up from reference TRBV5-1 and TRBJ1-2, is KAGVTQTPRYLIKTRGQQVTLSCSPISGHRSVSWYQQTPGQGLQFLFEYFSETQRNKGNFPGRFSGRQFSNSRSEMNVSTLELGDSALYLCASRLLETGLGYTFGSGTRLTVV.

The chain combines TRBV7-9 with TRBJ1-1, with D possibly matching TRBD1 (6 bases). The CDR3 runs to 16 residues. Germline V lookup: CDR1 SEHNR, CDR2 FQNEAQ (reference sequence). V was clipped by 3 bases and J by 3 bases, with 17 bases between them. Here the CDR3 DNA reads TGTGCCAGCAGCTTTTACGGGGGGCAAGGGGACACTGAAGCTTTCTTT. It translates to CASSFYGGQGDTEAFF.

The rearrangement uses TRBV6-6 and TRBJ2-1, with 7 bases fitting TRBD1. The CDR3 runs to 15 residues. The germline V gene has CDR1 MNHNY and CDR2 SVGAGI (reference sequence). V shed 2 bases, J shed 7 bases, and the junction held 8 bases outside the gene matches. CDR3 coding DNA: TGTGCCAGCAGTTACCCTCCGGACAGGCTTAATGAGCAGTTCTTC. This translates into CASSYPPDRLNEQFF.

This sequence joins TRBV19 and TRBJ1-2; 7 bases fit TRBD1. In germline, CDR1 is LNHDA, CDR2 SQIVND (reference sequence). The CDR3 consists of 14 residues. Trimming cost V 3 bases and J 3 bases; bases outside gene matches: 4. CDR3 sequence (DNA): TGTGCCAGTAGTATGAGACAGGGAGACTATGGCTACACCTTC. It translates to CASSMRQGDYGYTF.

This clone was found once. The genes are TRBV30 and TRBJ2-1; perhaps TRBD1 as D (5 bases). This CDR3 comprises 11 residues. Germline V gene data show CDR1 as GTSNPN and CDR2 as SVGIG (reference sequence). CDR3 amino acids: CGQGRYNEQFF. The DNA of the CDR3 is TGTGGCCAGGGTCGCTACAATGAGCAGTTCTTC.

This chain connects TRBV14 to TRBJ1-2; the D gene is possibly TRBD1 (6 bases). This CDR3 comprises 18 residues. Trimming stripped 4 bases from V and 0 bases from J, with 21 bases between. Germline V gene lookup returns CDR1 SGHDN and CDR2 FVKESK. The CDR3, as DNA: TGTGCCAGCAGCCCCCCCTTCGTCAAAAGGGGGACTAACTATGGCTACACCTTC. Its translation is CASSPPFVKRGTNYGYTF.

V and J are TRBV7-8 and TRBJ2-7; a weak D match, TRBD1 (6 bases). The CDR3 contains 15 residues. V was pared by 0 bases and J by 2 bases, with 11 bases between. Germline V gene sequence: CDR1 SGHVS, CDR2 FQNEAQ. Here the CDR3 DNA reads TGTGCCAGCAGCTTAGCACAGGGCTTAACCTACGAGCAGTACTTC. It translates to CASSLAQGLTYEQYF.

V usage is TRBV5-8 and J usage is TRBJ1-5; 8 bases agree with TRBD1. J was trimmed by 13 bases and V by 2 bases; bases with no gene match: 11. Germline loops: CDR1 SGHTS, CDR2 YDEGEE. CDR3 length: 14 residues. For the CDR3, the DNA is TGTGCCAGCAGCTTAAGCGGGACGGACAGGGCTCAGCATTTT. This sequence encodes CASSLSGTDRAQHF.

J is TRBJ1-6 and V is TRBV4-2, with D possibly TRBD1 on 6 matching bases. Germline V gene sequence: CDR1 LGHNA, CDR2 YNFKEQ. The CDR3 is made up of 19 amino acids. V shed 1 base and J shed 2 bases, with 18 bases lying between them. The CDR3 spells CASSQALRGRGTYNSPLHF. DNA of the CDR3: TGTGCCAGCAGCCAAGCCCTCAGGGGTCGCGGCACCTATAATTCACCCCTCCACTTT.

The rearrangement links TRBV5-6 to TRBJ1-2, with D maybe TRBD1 (6 bases). The CDR3 sequence is 16 residues long. The V and J ends lost 2 bases and 4 bases respectively, with 18 bases between them. The germline V gene encodes CDR1 SGHDT and CDR2 YYEEEE. This CDR3 is CASSLRNRAVSYGYTF. DNA for the CDR3: TGTGCCAGCAGCTTAAGGAACAGGGCCGTATCCTATGGCTACACCTTC.

The chain is built from TRBV4-2 and TRBJ1-5; possibly TRBD1 for D (5 bases). The V end was cut by 2 bases, the J end by 0 bases, with 8 bases between. Germline loops: CDR1 LGHNA, CDR2 YNFKEQ. This CDR3 has 15 residues. CDR3 residues: CASSQYGHSNQPQHF. The CDR3 DNA follows: TGTGCCAGCAGCCAATATGGACATAGCAATCAGCCCCAGCATTTT.

This chain connects TRBV7-8 to TRBJ1-2, with D perhaps TRBD1 (5 bases). This CDR3 is 17 amino acids long. Germline V gene data show CDR1 as SGHVS and CDR2 as FQNEAQ. Trimming shortened V by 4 bases and J by 5 bases, and 23 bases separated the two germline ends. The CDR3, as DNA: TGTGCCAGCAGCTCGACAGCCTGGGGTCTCCATCCGTATGGCTACACCTTC. It is translated as CASSSTAWGLHPYGYTF.